The 15 T cell receptor beta chains in this list originate from one sample, sequenced in a study of shared clonotypes between healthy human individuals. TCRdb's table, derived via immunoSEQ multiplex PCR, lists solely in-frame clones and lacks some. The sample comprises around 320,000 clones, about nine tenths of which are singletons, and 15% to 20% rests with the top ten. Material for sequencing was memory CD8+ T cells sorted from blood. Subset of the sample: CD45RO+ cells pooled with CCR7-negative TemRA cells. All receptors come from a man between 18 and 29 years old in good health.

The genes are TRBV6-8 and TRBJ2-5; D remains ambiguous. Germline loops: CDR1 MNHGY, CDR2 SAAAGT. This CDR3 contains 13 residues. V lost 5 bases, J lost 5 bases, and 12 bases lay in between. The CDR3 nucleotides read TGTGCCAGCAGTCTAATTACTGGGGAGACCCAGTACTTC. It yields the protein CASSLITGETQYF.

This clone was seen many times. This sequence joins TRBV10-2 and TRBJ1-1; D gene ambiguous. CDR3 length: 14 residues. Per the germline V gene, CDR1 is WSHSY and CDR2 is SAAADI. Trimming removed 10 bases at V and 3 bases at J, with 18 bases between. CDR3 region: CATLGPGDDTEAFF. CDR3 in DNA: TGCGCCACTTTAGGGCCTGGAGACGACACTGAAGCTTTCTTT.

The V and J genes are TRBV30 and TRBJ2-1; D is unresolved. The CDR3 has 14 residues. Per the germline V gene, CDR1 is GTSNPN and CDR2 is SVGIG (reference sequence). V was pared by 2 bases and J by 4 bases, with 12 bases between. The CDR3 reads CAWSWMSFYNEQFF. The DNA of the CDR3 is TGTGCCTGGAGTTGGATGAGTTTTTACAATGAGCAGTTCTTC. Full variable domain (outside the CDR3, taken from reference TRBV30 and TRBJ2-1): SQTIHQWPATLVQPVGSPLSLECTVEGTSNPNLYWYRQAAGRGLQLLFYSVGIGQISSEVPQNLSASRPQDRQFILSSKKLLLSDSGFYLCAWSWMSFYNEQFFGPGTRLTVL.

The V call is TRBV28, the J call TRBJ1-5, with D uncertain. The germline gives CDR1 MDHEN, CDR2 SYDVKM. The CDR3 consists of 14 residues. V was clipped by 7 bases and J by 6 bases, with 16 bases between them. As DNA, the CDR3 is TGTGCCAGCATCCCCTTGGGGTCGGGTCAGCCCCAGCATTTT. Its translation: CASIPLGSGQPQHF.

The V and J genes are TRBV27 and TRBJ1-1; D may be TRBD1 (6 bases). Trimming cost V 0 bases and J 6 bases, with 8 bases left between them. CDR1 is MNHEY and CDR2 is SMNVEV in the germline V gene (reference sequence). The CDR3 runs to 13 residues. The CDR3 DNA reads TGTGCCAGCAGTTTATCGGGGACATCTGAAGCTTTCTTT. As protein: CASSLSGTSEAFF.

The chain combines TRBV5-4 with TRBJ2-5; D is unresolved. The CDR3 has 13 amino acids. The germline CDR1 and CDR2 sequences are SGHNT and YYREEE (reference sequence). Trimming pared 2 bases from V and 1 base from J, leaving 6 bases between. This CDR3 is CASSFRGQETQYF. The DNA for the CDR3 is TGTGCCAGCAGCTTTAGAGGCCAAGAGACCCAGTACTTC.

This chain uses TRBV5-5 with TRBJ2-5; tentative D call: TRBD1 (6 bases). The V gene lost 4 bases and the J gene lost 0 bases, with 13 bases spanning the gap. There are 15 residues in the CDR3. Germline-derived CDR1 and CDR2 are SGHKS and YYEKEE (reference sequence). CDR3 bases: TGTGCCAGCAGCCGGAACAGGGCCTACCAAGAGACCCAGTACTTC. Amino acid sequence: CASSRNRAYQETQYF.

The chain carries TRBV10-1 and TRBJ2-7; the D is unclear. The CDR3 covers 10 residues. Trimming took 8 bases from V and 13 from J, leaving 15 bases between them. CDR1 WNHNN and CDR2 SYGVQD come from the germline V gene (reference sequence). The CDR3 sequence: CASPTGSPYF. CDR3 nucleotide sequence: TGCGCCAGCCCGACGGGCTCCCCTTACTTC.

This clone was detected many times. The gene calls are TRBV7-6 and TRBJ2-7; 7 bases are shared with TRBD2. From germline, CDR1 is SGHVS and CDR2 FNYEAQ. V trimming: 5 bases; J trimming: 3 bases; junction bases outside the gene matches: 13. This CDR3 is built from 16 residues. This CDR3 is CASSPHAGDGFYEQYF. The CDR3 coding sequence is TGTGCCAGCAGCCCTCACGCGGGGGACGGGTTCTACGAGCAGTACTTC.

The V gene is TRBV10-1, the J gene TRBJ2-3; D unresolved. Germline values: CDR1 WNHNN, CDR2 SYGVQD (reference sequence). The V gene lost 6 bases and the J gene lost 5 bases, with 21 bases spanning the gap. The CDR3 contains 16 residues. CDR3 in amino acids: CASSLHTQETLDTQYF. The CDR3 bases are TGCGCCAGCAGCCTCCACACACAAGAGACACTAGATACGCAGTATTTT.

This clone was counted ten times or more. The J gene is TRBJ1-3, the V gene TRBV7-9; D is undetermined. Germline lookup yields CDR1 SEHNR and CDR2 FQNEAQ (reference sequence). The CDR3 spans 14 residues. The germline V and J ends were trimmed by 7 bases and 0 bases, with 10 bases remaining between them. The CDR3: CASTEAASGNTIYF. For the CDR3, the DNA is TGTGCCAGCACCGAGGCAGCCTCTGGAAACACCATATATTTT. Based on the CDR3 plus reference TRBV7-9 and TRBJ1-3, the full variable domain is DTGVSQNPRHKITKRGQNVTFRCDPISEHNRLYWYRQTLGQGPEFLTYFQNEAQLEKSRLLSDRFSAERPKGSFSTLEIQRTEQGDSAMYLCASTEAASGNTIYFGEGSWLTVV.

This chain connects TRBV4-1 to TRBJ2-7, with 10 positions matching TRBD1. Trimming cost V 5 bases and J 3 bases; bases outside gene matches: 4. The CDR3 extends over 14 amino acids. Looked up from germline, CDR1 is MGHRA and CDR2 is YSYEKL. The CDR3 nucleotides are TGCGCCAGCAGCTCAGGACAGGGGGTCTACGAGCAGTACTTC. Translated, it gives CASSSGQGVYEQYF.

Concerning this clone itself: Other DNA sequences in the same sample also yield this CDR3. The chain joins TRBV27 to TRBJ1-5; D uncertain. V lost 3 bases and J lost 4, with 7 bases in between. The CDR3 sequence is 13 residues long. Germline CDR1 is MNHEY and CDR2 is SMNVEV (reference sequence). CDR3 residues: CASSFTGNQPQHF. In DNA, the CDR3 is TGTGCCAGCAGTTTTACCGGGAATCAGCCCCAGCATTTT.

The rearrangement uses TRBV15 and TRBJ2-2; 9 bases match TRBD1. The CDR3 is made up of 14 amino acids. The ends lost 3 bases at V and 5 bases at J; junction bases unmatched: 1. Germline CDR1 reads LNHNV; CDR2 reads YYDKDF (reference sequence). This chain's CDR3 is CATSSGTGTGELFF. CDR3 bases: TGTGCCACCAGCAGCGGGACAGGGACCGGGGAGCTGTTTTTT.

V usage is TRBV5-6 and J usage is TRBJ1-2; TRBD1 matches 7 bases. After removal of 1 base from V and 3 bases from J, the junction contained 9 bases not matched to a gene. This CDR3 comprises 16 residues. CDR1 and CDR2 (germline): SGHDT, YYEEEE. CDR3 sequence (DNA): TGTGCCAGCAGCTTGTCGATAGGACAGGACTACTATGGCTACACCTTC. It translates to CASSLSIGQDYYGYTF.